The 13 T cell receptor beta chains below come from one sample, sequenced in a study of blood T cell repertoires in COVID-19. The table came from immunoSEQ multiplex PCR; TCRdb's copy has only in-frame clones and leaves some out. This sample has 200,000 or so clones, with roughly 80% found just once. Sequenced material: peripheral blood. The receptors come from an elderly woman with COVID-19, enrolled during active disease.

J is TRBJ1-2 and V is TRBV7-2; perhaps TRBD1 as D (6 bases). This CDR3 comprises 15 residues. CDR1 and CDR2 from the germline V gene are SGHTA and FQGNSA. The ends were cut back, 5 bases at V and 3 bases at J, with 16 bases in the middle. CDR3 in amino acids: CASSPSPDSYYGYTF. The CDR3 coding sequence is TGTGCCAGCAGCCCATCTCCGGACAGCTACTATGGCTACACCTTC.

The chain couples TRBV5-6 to TRBJ1-1; D may be TRBD1 (5 bases). The CDR3 has 15 amino acids. Germline values: CDR1 SGHDT, CDR2 YYEEEE. V lost 3 bases and J lost 4, with 16 bases in between. The CDR3, as DNA: TGTGCCAGCAGCTCCCTTATTCCTAGGGGCACTGAAGCTTTCTTT. Its translation is CASSSLIPRGTEAFF.

V and J are TRBV20-1 and TRBJ2-7; the D gene is possibly TRBD2 (6 bases). Trimming removed 3 bases from V and 1 base from J, with 7 bases in between. The CDR3 is 12 amino acids. Germline V CDR1 and CDR2: DFQATT, SNEGSKA (reference sequence). The CDR3 DNA reads as TGCAGTGCTAGTGGGACTTCCTACGAGCAGTACTTC. Translating it yields CSASGTSYEQYF.

The chain has TRBV29-1 and TRBJ2-2, with D perhaps TRBD1 (6 bases). Germline V lookup: CDR1 SQVTM, CDR2 ANQGSEA. Trimming took 5 bases from V and 0 from J, leaving 13 bases between them. The CDR3 is 15 amino acids. CDR3 residues: CSVSGQRPNTGELFF. Written as DNA, the CDR3 is TGCAGCGTTTCCGGACAGCGTCCGAACACCGGGGAGCTGTTTTTT.

The genes are TRBV9 and TRBJ1-1, with D maybe TRBD1 (5 bases). The CDR3 runs to 16 residues. Trimming stripped 0 bases from V and 0 bases from J, with 12 bases between. Germline loops: CDR1 SGDLS, CDR2 YYNGEE. The chain's CDR3 is CASSVAPSTVNTEAFF. The CDR3 region has the DNA TGTGCCAGCAGCGTAGCTCCTTCGACAGTGAACACTGAAGCTTTCTTT.

The rearrangement uses TRBV10-3 and TRBJ2-2, with TRBD1 matching over 8 bases. CDR1 ENHRY and CDR2 SYGVKD come from the germline V gene. The CDR3 totals 16 residues. Unmatched junction bases numbered 6, after V lost 4 bases and J lost 2 bases. The CDR3 loop reads CAISARTGTNTGELFF. For the CDR3, the DNA is TGTGCCATCAGTGCGCGGACAGGGACCAACACCGGGGAGCTGTTTTTT.

The chain carries TRBV30 and TRBJ1-2, with D hard to call. Trimming took off 0 bases at V and 8 bases at J, with 19 bases between the two ends. Germline V gene sequence: CDR1 GTSNPN, CDR2 SVGIG (reference sequence). This CDR3 is built from 15 residues. CDR3: CAWSVLGQTGGGYTF. CDR3 bases: TGTGCCTGGAGTGTACTCGGGCAGACGGGCGGGGGCTACACCTTC.

Only a few counts were recorded for this clone. The chain uses TRBV12-3 or TRBV12-4 and TRBJ1-2, with D maybe TRBD1 (5 bases). The CDR3 is made up of 13 amino acids. Trimming stripped 6 bases from V and 2 bases from J, with 10 bases between. DNA of the CDR3: TGTGCCAGCAGATCGGGGGGAAACTATGGCTACACCTTC. This codes for CASRSGGNYGYTF.

The chain employs TRBV10-3 and TRBJ1-5, with 10 bases identical to TRBD1. V gave up 2 bases and J gave up 6 bases; unmatched junction bases: 4. The CDR3 covers 15 residues. CDR1 ENHRY and CDR2 SYGVKD come from the germline V gene. CDR3 amino acids: CAISEGTGVIQPQHF. CDR3 nucleotide sequence: TGTGCCATCAGTGAGGGGACAGGGGTAATTCAGCCCCAGCATTTT.

This clone was seen only once. The chain uses TRBV5-6 and TRBJ2-5, with D uncertain. The CDR3 extends over 12 amino acids. V lost 4 bases and J lost 2, with 6 bases in between. CDR1 SGHDT and CDR2 YYEEEE come from the germline V gene. The CDR3 DNA reads as TGTGCCAGCAGCGACAATCAAGAGACCCAGTACTTC. It specifies CASSDNQETQYF.

CDR3 in amino acids: CAWSQITRGTGQETQYF. CDR3 bases: TGTGCCTGGAGTCAAATTACTCGGGGGACAGGGCAAGAGACCCAGTACTTC. The V and J genes are TRBV30 and TRBJ2-5; 9 positions match TRBD1. Per germline, CDR1 GTSNPN and CDR2 SVGIG (reference sequence). The CDR3 covers 17 residues. The ends lost 2 bases at V and 2 bases at J; junction bases unmatched: 12.

The rearrangement links TRBV7-8 to TRBJ2-5; D unresolved. V lost 5 bases and J lost 2, with 9 bases in between. The CDR3 length is 13 residues. Germline V CDR1 and CDR2: SGHVS, FQNEAQ. This CDR3 reads CASSPLLQETQYF. The CDR3 DNA is TGTGCCAGCAGCCCCCTATTACAAGAGACCCAGTACTTC.

This chain joins TRBV11-2 and TRBJ2-3; 11 bases are shared with TRBD2. This CDR3 comprises 15 residues. Losses at the gene ends were 3 bases for V and 5 bases for J; bases not matched to a gene: 4. From germline, CDR1 is SGHAT and CDR2 FQNNGV. The chain's CDR3 is CASSFSGGVGDTQYF. CDR3 nucleotide sequence: TGTGCCAGCAGCTTTAGCGGGGGGGTGGGAGATACGCAGTATTTT.